Below are 28 T cell receptor beta chains sequenced from a single sample in a study of CD8+ T cells in alopecia areata. Noted treatment: oral pan-JAK inhibitor, 5-10 mg twice daily. The authors extracted RNA and reverse transcribed it into cDNA as the sequencing template. The assay was immunoSEQ multiplex PCR, and TCRdb's table has in-frame clones only and misses some. The table has roughly 120,000 clones, roughly 63% seen once. Sequencing was performed on CD8+ T cells sorted from blood, taken at week 4, from a patient treated with tofacitinib. The receptor set was obtained from a human donor with alopecia areata.

This clone was seen a few times. The V call is TRBV7-9, the J call TRBJ1-1; 7 bases map to TRBD1. V lost 3 bases to trimming and J lost 8 bases; unmatched junction nucleotides: 3. This CDR3 comprises 12 residues. Per germline, CDR1 SEHNR and CDR2 FQNEAQ (reference sequence). The CDR3 loop is CASSFGQAEAFF. The CDR3 DNA is TGTGCCAGCAGCTTTGGACAGGCGGAAGCTTTCTTT. Using reference TRBV7-9 and TRBJ1-1 for the parts outside the CDR3, the full variable domain is DTGVSQNPRHKITKRGQNVTFRCDPISEHNRLYWYRQTLGQGPEFLTYFQNEAQLEKSRLLSDRFSAERPKGSFSTLEIQRTEQGDSAMYLCASSFGQAEAFFGQGTRLTVV.

This chain joins TRBV6-5 and TRBJ2-7; 7 bases match TRBD1. Germline V CDR1 and CDR2: MNHEY, SVGAGI. V was pared by 6 bases and J by 3 bases, with 5 bases of the junction left unmatched. The CDR3 extends over 13 amino acids. The CDR3 nucleotides are TGTGCCAGCAGCCCCCGGGACAGCTACGAGCAGTACTTC. Translation gives CASSPRDSYEQYF.

The chain uses TRBV4-1 and TRBJ2-7; TRBD1 aligns across 7 bases. CDR3 length: 14 amino acids. Per germline, CDR1 MGHRA and CDR2 YSYEKL. The junction had 5 bases not matched to a gene; V was cut back by 3 bases and J by 3 bases. CDR3 bases: TGCGCCAGCAGCCACTACCGGGACAGCTACGAGCAGTACTTC. It codes for CASSHYRDSYEQYF.

The CDR3 here is CASSLAAGDGYTF. DNA for the CDR3: TGTGCCAGCAGCTTGGCCGCAGGGGATGGCTACACCTTC. This rearrangement joins TRBV11-2 to TRBJ1-2; weak D call: TRBD1 (6 bases). Trimming shortened V by 3 bases and J by 6 bases, and 11 bases separated the two germline ends. Germline V CDR1 and CDR2: SGHAT, FQNNGV. The CDR3 covers 13 residues.

The chain couples TRBV5-6 to TRBJ2-7; the D gene is possibly TRBD1 (6 bases). Trimming took off 3 bases at V and 2 bases at J, with 9 bases between the two ends. This CDR3 has 13 amino acids. CDR1 and CDR2 (germline): SGHDT, YYEEEE. CDR3 bases: TGTGCCAGCAGCTCTAGACAGGCCTACGAGCAGTACTTC. This translates into CASSSRQAYEQYF.

This clone was seen a handful of times. The chain links TRBV30 to TRBJ1-2; no reliable D call. Germline loops: CDR1 GTSNPN, CDR2 SVGIG (reference sequence). V was clipped by 2 bases and J by 3 bases, with 10 bases between them. The CDR3 has 13 amino acids. The CDR3 nucleotides are TGTGCCTGGAGTATCGGGCACGACTATGGCTACACCTTC. Its translation: CAWSIGHDYGYTF.

V usage is TRBV27 and J usage is TRBJ2-1; D might be TRBD1 or TRBD2, each matching 6 bases. V shed 5 bases and J shed 2 bases, with 19 bases lying between them. The germline V gene encodes CDR1 MNHEY and CDR2 SMNVEV (reference sequence). This CDR3 is 17 amino acids long. CDR3 DNA sequence: TGTGCCAGCAGTCCCCCCCCTCCCGGGGGCGCCTACAATGAGCAGTTCTTC. Protein product: CASSPPPPGGAYNEQFF.

Remarks on this clone: This sample includes further DNA sequences coding for the same CDR3. The gene calls are TRBV7-9 and TRBJ1-5, with D unclear. CDR1 is SEHNR and CDR2 is FQNEAQ in the germline V gene (reference sequence). CDR3 length equals 14 residues. The ends were cut back, 1 base at V and 1 base at J, with 5 bases in the middle. CDR3 sequence reads: CASSLDGSNQPQHF. The DNA of the CDR3 is TGTGCCAGCAGCTTAGATGGGAGCAATCAGCCCCAGCATTTT.

This clone was recorded once. The rearrangement joins TRBV7-9 to TRBJ2-7; possible D gene TRBD1, 5 bases. This CDR3 spans 12 amino acids. V lost 5 bases and J lost 1, with 6 bases in between. Germline V gene lookup returns CDR1 SEHNR and CDR2 FQNEAQ (reference sequence). In nucleotides, the CDR3 is TGTGCCAGCAGCGACAGATCCTACGAGCAGTACTTC. Its translation is CASSDRSYEQYF. The full variable domain, with the rest looked up from reference TRBV7-9 and TRBJ2-7, is DTGVSQNPRHKITKRGQNVTFRCDPISEHNRLYWYRQTLGQGPEFLTYFQNEAQLEKSRLLSDRFSAERPKGSFSTLEIQRTEQGDSAMYLCASSDRSYEQYFGPGTRLTVT.

The chain carries TRBV30 and TRBJ2-3; TRBD1 matches 8 bases. CDR1 is GTSNPN and CDR2 is SVGIG in the germline V gene (reference sequence). V shed 5 bases and J 4 bases; nucleotides not matched to a gene: 5. The CDR3 covers 13 residues. The DNA of the CDR3 is TGTGCCTGGGATGGACAGGGCGCAGATACGCAGTATTTT. Its protein product is CAWDGQGADTQYF.

The CDR3 sequence is CASSPRPGLAGGPIQQYF. For the CDR3, the DNA is TGTGCCAGCAGCCCCCGCCCGGGACTAGCGGGGGGGCCAATCCAGCAGTACTTC. The V gene is TRBV11-2, the J gene TRBJ2-7, with 16 bases aligning to TRBD2. This CDR3 region has 18 residues. Germline loops: CDR1 SGHAT, CDR2 FQNNGV. Trimming cost V 5 bases and J 8 bases; bases outside gene matches: 15.

This clone was seen a few times. This chain uses TRBV6-5 with TRBJ1-1; no reliable D call. The V gene lost 6 bases and the J gene lost 4 bases, with 12 bases spanning the gap. The CDR3 sequence is 13 residues long. Germline CDR1 and CDR2: MNHEY and SVGAGI. This CDR3 reads CASRDLGGTEAFF. The CDR3 region has the DNA TGTGCCAGCAGGGATTTGGGAGGCACTGAAGCTTTCTTT.

This clone has only a few counts. This rearrangement joins TRBV7-9 to TRBJ2-7, with D possibly being TRBD1 (6 bases). V lost 0 bases to trimming and J lost 5 bases, with 20 bases between them. Germline V gene lookup returns CDR1 SEHNR and CDR2 FQNEAQ (reference sequence). This CDR3 is 17 amino acids long. In DNA form, the CDR3 reads TGTGCCAGCAGCTTAGCAGGGCTGGGGGCGGATGTAGACGAGCAGTACTTC. Its protein is CASSLAGLGADVDEQYF.

This clone was recorded a few times. The chain combines TRBV25-1 with TRBJ2-1; 10 nucleotides line up with TRBD2. CDR1 is MGHDK, CDR2 SYGVNS, per germline. The CDR3 spans 15 residues. V shed 6 bases and J 8 bases; nucleotides not matched to a gene: 10. The CDR3 protein is CASRGSGGAIDEQFF. Here the CDR3 DNA reads TGTGCCAGCAGGGGAAGCGGGGGGGCTATCGATGAGCAGTTCTTC.

The chain links TRBV4-3 to TRBJ2-5, with a possible D match to TRBD2 (6 bases). V was shortened by 0 bases and J by 4 bases, with 9 bases between the two germline ends. There are 14 residues in the CDR3. The germline gives CDR1 LGHNA, CDR2 YSLEER. In nucleotides, the CDR3 is TGCGCCAGCAGCCAAGAGGAGGGATTAGAGACCCAGTACTTC. Translating it yields CASSQEEGLETQYF.

The chain uses TRBV27 and TRBJ1-2; perhaps TRBD1 as D (5 bases). CDR3 length: 17 amino acids. Germline V lookup: CDR1 MNHEY, CDR2 SMNVEV (reference sequence). V gave up 6 bases and J gave up 5 bases, with 25 bases separating them. In nucleotides, the CDR3 is TGTGCCAGCAGCCATCTATCCCCTGGGGGGATGGGATATGGCTACACCTTC. Its translation is CASSHLSPGGMGYGYTF.

This clone was seen a single time. Other DNA sequences within the sample encode an identical CDR3. J is TRBJ2-3 and V is TRBV9; possibly TRBD2 for D (5 bases). V lost 0 bases and J lost 6, with 5 bases in between. The germline gives CDR1 SGDLS, CDR2 YYNGEE. CDR3 size: 12 residues. CDR3 sequence reads: CASSVGRDTQYF. The CDR3 DNA follows: TGTGCCAGCAGCGTAGGGAGGGATACGCAGTATTTT.

This chain links TRBV29-1 with TRBJ2-1, with 8 positions matching TRBD2. The germline CDR1 and CDR2 sequences are SQVTM and ANQGSEA. Unmatched junction bases numbered 2, after V lost 4 bases and J lost 0 bases. The CDR3 sequence is 14 residues long. In nucleotides, the CDR3 is TGCAGCGTTGTAGCGGGGAGCTCCTACAATGAGCAGTTCTTC. This codes for CSVVAGSSYNEQFF.

This clone has at least ten counts. The chain joins TRBV6-6 to TRBJ2-1; TRBD2 matches at 8 bases. From germline, CDR1 is MNHNY and CDR2 SVGAGI (reference sequence). CDR3 length: 15 residues. The ends lost 4 bases at V and 3 bases at J; junction bases unmatched: 5. The CDR3 nucleotides read TGTGCCAGCAGTTTTGGTAGCGGGGTCTACAATGAGCAGTTCTTC. Amino acids: CASSFGSGVYNEQFF.

This clone was observed a few times. CDR3 coding DNA: TGTGCCAGCAGTTTAGGGACAGGGCCCTACGAGCAGTACTTC. Its protein product is CASSLGTGPYEQYF. The gene calls are TRBV27 and TRBJ2-7; TRBD1 matches 9 bases. Germline V lookup: CDR1 MNHEY, CDR2 SMNVEV (reference sequence). The junction had 1 base not matched to a gene; V was cut back by 2 bases and J by 2 bases. This CDR3 region has 14 residues.

The V call is TRBV13, the J call TRBJ2-7; tentatively, D is TRBD2 (7 bases). The germline V and J ends were trimmed by 7 bases and 9 bases, with 16 bases remaining between them. Germline V gene lookup returns CDR1 PRHDT and CDR2 FYEKMQ (reference sequence). This CDR3 has 12 amino acids. The CDR3 region has the DNA TGTGCCAGCACCATAGGGGGGGTGGCGCAGTACTTC. As protein: CASTIGGVAQYF.

The chain joins TRBV7-9 to TRBJ2-7, with TRBD1 matching 7 bases. V dropped 5 bases and J dropped 4; count of bases not matched to a gene: 5. The CDR3 is 13 residues long. Per the germline V gene, CDR1 is SEHNR and CDR2 is FQNEAQ (reference sequence). The CDR3 protein is CASSPTGSYEQYF. The DNA for the CDR3 is TGTGCCAGCAGCCCGACAGGGTCTTACGAGCAGTACTTC.

V is TRBV7-9 and J is TRBJ2-3; D is ambiguous. V lost 0 bases to trimming and J lost 8 bases, with 12 bases between them. The CDR3 sequence is 14 residues long. Germline V gene sequence: CDR1 SEHNR, CDR2 FQNEAQ (reference sequence). CDR3 nucleotide sequence: TGTGCCAGCAGCTTAGCACTCCGTGAAGGTACGCAGTATTTT. It yields the protein CASSLALREGTQYF. Full variable domain (remainder filled in from reference TRBV7-9 and TRBJ2-3): DTGVSQNPRHKITKRGQNVTFRCDPISEHNRLYWYRQTLGQGPEFLTYFQNEAQLEKSRLLSDRFSAERPKGSFSTLEIQRTEQGDSAMYLCASSLALREGTQYFGPGTRLTVL.

This chain uses TRBV13 with TRBJ2-7; 7 bases map to TRBD1. V dropped 4 bases and J dropped 5; count of bases not matched to a gene: 8. The CDR3 has 14 amino acids. The germline gives CDR1 PRHDT, CDR2 FYEKMQ (reference sequence). CDR3: CASSSTDRVDEQYF. The CDR3 bases are TGTGCCAGCAGCTCTACCGACAGGGTGGACGAGCAGTACTTC.

The CDR3 DNA is TGTGCCTGGAGTGTACCCTATGGCTACACCTTC. This translates into CAWSVPYGYTF. The chain joins TRBV30 to TRBJ1-2; no definite D call. Trimming removed 0 bases from V and 4 bases from J, with 3 bases in between. Germline V gene data show CDR1 as GTSNPN and CDR2 as SVGIG (reference sequence). The CDR3 is made up of 11 amino acids. The whole variable domain, remainder taken from reference TRBV30 and TRBJ1-2, is SQTIHQWPATLVQPVGSPLSLECTVEGTSNPNLYWYRQAAGRGLQLLFYSVGIGQISSEVPQNLSASRPQDRQFILSSKKLLLSDSGFYLCAWSVPYGYTFGSGTRLTVV.

This clone was detected a few times. The J gene is TRBJ2-2, the V gene TRBV7-2; D not resolved. In germline, CDR1 is SGHTA, CDR2 FQGNSA. This CDR3 region has 11 residues. V shed 4 bases and J shed 4 bases, with 1 base lying between them. This CDR3 reads CASSSTGELFF. In DNA, the CDR3 is TGTGCCAGCAGCTCCACCGGGGAGCTGTTTTTT.

This clone appeared once. V is TRBV11-2 and J is TRBJ1-2; 8 nucleotides match TRBD1. Germline CDR1 is SGHAT and CDR2 is FQNNGV. The V gene end was trimmed by 7 bases and the J gene end by 3 bases; junction bases not matched to a gene: 10. The CDR3 spans 15 residues. CDR3 in DNA: TGTGCCAGCACCCAGGGGGCGGACCCTTACTATGGCTACACCTTC. Its translation: CASTQGADPYYGYTF. Full variable domain (outside the CDR3, taken from reference TRBV11-2 and TRBJ1-2): EAGVAQSPRYKIIEKRQSVAFWCNPISGHATLYWYQQILGQGPKLLIQFQNNGVVDDSQLPKDRFSAERLKGVDSTLKIQPAKLEDSAVYLCASTQGADPYYGYTFGSGTRLTVV.

V usage is TRBV27 and J usage is TRBJ1-1, with D perhaps TRBD1 (5 bases). The CDR3 has 14 amino acids. V was shortened by 5 bases and J by 5 bases, with 15 bases between the two germline ends. The germline V gene encodes CDR1 MNHEY and CDR2 SMNVEV (reference sequence). CDR3: CASSDRTGETEAFF. CDR3 bases: TGTGCCAGCAGTGACCGGACGGGGGAGACTGAAGCTTTCTTT.